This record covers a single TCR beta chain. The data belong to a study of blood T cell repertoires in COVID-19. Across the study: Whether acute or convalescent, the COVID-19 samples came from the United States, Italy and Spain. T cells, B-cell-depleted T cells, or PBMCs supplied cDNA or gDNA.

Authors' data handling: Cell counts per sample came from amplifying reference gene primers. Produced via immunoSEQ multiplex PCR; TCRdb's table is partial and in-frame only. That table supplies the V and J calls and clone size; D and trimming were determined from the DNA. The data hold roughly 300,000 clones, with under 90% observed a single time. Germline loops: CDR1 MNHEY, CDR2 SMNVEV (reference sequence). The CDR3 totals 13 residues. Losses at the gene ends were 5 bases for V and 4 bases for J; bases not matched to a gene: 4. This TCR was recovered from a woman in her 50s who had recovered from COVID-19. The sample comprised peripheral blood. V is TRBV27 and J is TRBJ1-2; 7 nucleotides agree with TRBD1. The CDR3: CASSLRDSYGYTF. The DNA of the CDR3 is TGTGCCAGCAGTCTACGGGACAGCTATGGCTACACCTTC.